The 9 T cell receptor beta chains below all came from one sample that was sequenced in a study of early T cells in non-severe SARS-CoV-2 infection. TCRdb fed the 5' RACE reads into MiXCR, producing one record per CDR3 protein. The sample has 45,000 to 65,000 distinct CDR3 sequences; 7% to 10% are singletons. The sample consisted of whole blood. All receptors derive from an adult who was a healthcare worker with PCR-confirmed SARS-CoV-2 infection or an uninfected control (not recorded which).

This clonotype showed up many times. The chain uses TRBV1 and TRBJ2-3; the table's D call, TRBD1, was not checked against the DNA. TRBV1 is a documented pseudogene. This CDR3 is built from 14 residues. The CDR3 here is CTSPGGGEADTQYF. The CDR3 bases are TGCACCAGCCCCGGGGGGGGAGAAGCAGATACGCAGTATTTT.

The chain links TRBV6-2 or TRBV6-3 to TRBJ2-3; 9 nucleotides line up with TRBD2. Trimming cost V 2 bases and J 6 bases; bases outside gene matches: 3. The CDR3 has 14 amino acids. CDR1 and CDR2 (germline): MNHEY, SVGEGT. The CDR3 DNA reads as TGTGCCAGCAGTTACCCCAGCGGGAGGGATACGCAGTATTTT. Encoded protein: CASSYPSGRDTQYF.

The chain uses TRBV29-1 and TRBJ2-5, with TRBD1 identical over 9 bases. V lost 1 base to trimming and J lost 5 bases; unmatched junction nucleotides: 2. This CDR3 spans 13 amino acids. Germline V gene sequence: CDR1 SQVTM, CDR2 ANQGSEA. The CDR3 reads CSVEGGQGETQYF. The CDR3 DNA follows: TGCAGCGTTGAAGGGGGACAGGGCGAGACCCAGTACTTC.

This clonotype was found many times. The rearrangement links TRBV7-9 to TRBJ2-1, with D perhaps matching TRBD1 (6 bases). Between the trimmed V and J ends, which lost 5 bases and 5 bases, there was a span of 16 bases. The CDR3 is 15 residues long. Germline CDR1 is SEHNR and CDR2 is FQNEAQ (reference sequence). The CDR3: CASSPWSAGDNEQFF. The CDR3 nucleotides read TGTGCCAGCAGCCCCTGGTCTGCAGGGGACAATGAGCAGTTCTTC.

This clonotype came up many times. This rearrangement joins TRBV7-2 to TRBJ1-1; D might be TRBD1 (6 bases). The CDR3 spans 13 residues. CDR1 SGHTA and CDR2 FQGNSA come from the germline V gene. V lost 5 bases, J lost 6 bases, and 13 bases lay in between. The CDR3 coding sequence is TGTGCCAGCAGCCCTAGGGGGTCCGCTGAAGCTTTCTTT. It yields the protein CASSPRGSAEAFF.

This clonotype was counted at least ten times. The genes are TRBV20-1 and TRBJ2-1; D might be TRBD2 (7 bases). The CDR3 sequence is 13 residues long. V dropped 4 bases and J dropped 6 bases, with 13 bases sitting between them. Germline V lookup: CDR1 DFQATT, CDR2 SNEGSKA (reference sequence). CDR3 protein: CSAMEGGGNEQFF. The CDR3 bases are TGCAGTGCTATGGAAGGGGGGGGCAATGAGCAGTTCTTC.

The sample holds a few counts of this clonotype. This rearrangement joins TRBV20-1 to TRBJ2-2, with 8 bases fitting TRBD1. Germline V gene sequence: CDR1 DFQATT, CDR2 SNEGSKA (reference sequence). The CDR3 is 16 amino acids. J gave up 4 bases and V 1 base, and 8 bases lay outside the gene matches. The CDR3 is CSARVGSGGVTGELFF. The DNA of the CDR3 is TGCAGTGCTAGAGTGGGGTCAGGGGGCGTCACCGGGGAGCTGTTTTTT.

This clonotype was detected ten times or more. This chain uses TRBV4-1 with TRBJ2-5, with 10 bases matching TRBD2. The V and J ends lost 1 base and 4 bases, in that order; junction bases with no gene match: 6. The CDR3 runs to 16 residues. Germline V CDR1 and CDR2: MGHRA, YSYEKL. The chain's CDR3 is CASSQAQREGGETQYF. The CDR3 DNA follows: TGCGCCAGCAGCCAAGCCCAGCGGGAGGGGGGAGAGACCCAGTACTTC.

This clonotype has at least ten counts. This rearrangement joins TRBV6-2 or TRBV6-3 to TRBJ2-1; 8 bases are shared with TRBD2. The CDR3 covers 19 residues. The V and J ends lost 2 bases and 0 bases, in that order; junction bases with no gene match: 12. The germline CDR1 and CDR2 sequences are MNHEY and SVGEGT. DNA of the CDR3: TGTGCCAGCAGTTACAATAAACGGGAGGGCTCTACCTCCTACAATGAGCAGTTCTTC. It codes for CASSYNKREGSTSYNEQFF.